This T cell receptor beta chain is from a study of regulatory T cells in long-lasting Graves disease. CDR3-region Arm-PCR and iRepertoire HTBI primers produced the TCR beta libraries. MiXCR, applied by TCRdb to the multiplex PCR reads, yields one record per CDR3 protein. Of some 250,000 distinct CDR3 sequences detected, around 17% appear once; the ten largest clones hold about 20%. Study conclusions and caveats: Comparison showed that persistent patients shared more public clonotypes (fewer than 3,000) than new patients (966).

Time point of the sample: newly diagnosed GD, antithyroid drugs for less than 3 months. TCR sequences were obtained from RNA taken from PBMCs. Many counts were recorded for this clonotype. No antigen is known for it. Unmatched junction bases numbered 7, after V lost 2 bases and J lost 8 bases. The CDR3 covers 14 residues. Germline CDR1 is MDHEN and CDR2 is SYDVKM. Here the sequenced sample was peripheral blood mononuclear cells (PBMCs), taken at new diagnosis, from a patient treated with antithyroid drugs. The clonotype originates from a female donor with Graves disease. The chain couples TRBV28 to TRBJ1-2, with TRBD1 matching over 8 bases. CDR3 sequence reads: CASSLTTGEGGYTF. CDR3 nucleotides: TGTGCCAGCAGTTTAACGACAGGGGAAGGCGGCTACACCTTC.